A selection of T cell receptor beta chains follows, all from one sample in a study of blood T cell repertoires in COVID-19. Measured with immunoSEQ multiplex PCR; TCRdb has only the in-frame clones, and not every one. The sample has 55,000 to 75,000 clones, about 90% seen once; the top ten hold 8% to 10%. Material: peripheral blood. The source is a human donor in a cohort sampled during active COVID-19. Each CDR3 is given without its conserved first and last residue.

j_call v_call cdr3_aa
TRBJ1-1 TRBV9 ASSPRTGSGTEAF
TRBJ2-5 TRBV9 ASSARTSEGQETQY
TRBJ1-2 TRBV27 ASSPGTGYNYGYT
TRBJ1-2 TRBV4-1 ASSQDGGDAAGYT
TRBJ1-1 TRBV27 ASSSPPKNTEAF
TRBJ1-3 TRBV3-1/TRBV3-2 ASSQNGGSGNTIY
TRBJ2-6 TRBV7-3 ASRIGQASSGANVLT
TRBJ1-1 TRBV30 AWSVHALNTEAF
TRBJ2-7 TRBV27 ASSLIGAGGSRSYEQY
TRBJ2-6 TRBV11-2 ASSWGTGRFSGANVLT
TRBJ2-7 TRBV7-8 ASSPDRVVYYEQY
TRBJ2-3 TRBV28 AAVPIFDRKVTDTQY
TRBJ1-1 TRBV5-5 ASSLGPAAEAF
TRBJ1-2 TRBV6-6 AIQGVGYT
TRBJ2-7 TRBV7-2 ASSFTGTGYNEQY
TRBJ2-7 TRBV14 ASTHYPMGTGSYEQY
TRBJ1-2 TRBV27 ASSPNSEFYGYT
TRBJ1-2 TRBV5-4 ASSQRGTGGRYGYT
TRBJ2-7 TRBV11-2 ASSSPFTGIYEQY
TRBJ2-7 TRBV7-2 ASSLRLAGERNEQY
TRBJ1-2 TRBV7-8 ASSLYRGGDRGNYGYT
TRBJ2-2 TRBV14 ASSQEGVPTVNLNTGELF
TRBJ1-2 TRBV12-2 ASRVPTDYGYT
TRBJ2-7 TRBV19 ASSMAPGSYEQY
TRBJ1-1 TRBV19 ASSIPGHRNTEAF
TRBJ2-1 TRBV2 ASSERLARYNEQF
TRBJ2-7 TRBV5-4 ASSFPGTGTYEQY
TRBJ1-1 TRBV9 ASSETGGNTEAF